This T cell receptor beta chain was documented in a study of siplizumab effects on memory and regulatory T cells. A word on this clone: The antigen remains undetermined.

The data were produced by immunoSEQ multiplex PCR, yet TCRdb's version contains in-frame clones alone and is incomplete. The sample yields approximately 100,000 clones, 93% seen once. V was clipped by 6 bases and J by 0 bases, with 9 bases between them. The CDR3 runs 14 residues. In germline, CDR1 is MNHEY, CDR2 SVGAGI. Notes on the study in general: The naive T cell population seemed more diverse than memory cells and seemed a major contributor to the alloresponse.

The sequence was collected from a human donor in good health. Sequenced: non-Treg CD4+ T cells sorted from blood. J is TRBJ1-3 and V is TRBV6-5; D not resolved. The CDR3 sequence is CASSRENSGNTIYF. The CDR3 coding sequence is TGTGCCAGCAGCCGGGAGAACTCTGGAAACACCATATATTTT.